The 17 T cell receptor beta chains listed next were all sequenced from one sample in a study of T cells after yellow fever vaccination. TCRdb redid the calling of the 5' RACE reads with MiXCR, one entry per CDR3 protein. The sample lists hundreds of thousands of distinct CDR3 sequences, more than 9% seen once, with 14% to 15% in the top ten. The sequencing used PBMCs, collected on the day of the yellow fever booster vaccination. The source is a man younger than 40 who received the YFV17D yellow fever vaccine.

The CDR3: CSTLQGYEQYF. Here the CDR3 DNA reads TGCAGCACCCTTCAGGGGTACGAGCAGTACTTC. The J gene is TRBJ2-7, the V gene TRBV29-1; perhaps TRBD1 as D (6 bases). Trimming stripped 8 bases from V and 4 bases from J, with 12 bases between. This CDR3 spans 11 amino acids. CDR1 and CDR2 from the germline V gene are SQVTM and ANQGSEA.

This clonotype turned up a few times. This sequence joins TRBV2 and TRBJ1-2; 10 bases fit TRBD1. Losses at the gene ends were 7 bases for V and 8 bases for J; bases not matched to a gene: 4. Germline V gene lookup returns CDR1 SNHLY and CDR2 FYNNEI. The CDR3 extends over 12 amino acids. The CDR3, as DNA: TGTGCCAGCATTCGGGACAGGGGCGGCTACACCTTC. The encoded protein is CASIRDRGGYTF.

This clonotype was counted between two and nine times. The chain recombines TRBV19 with TRBJ2-7, with 8 positions matching TRBD2. From germline, CDR1 is LNHDA and CDR2 SQIVND (reference sequence). This CDR3 has 15 residues. Germline trimming cut 4 bases from V and 5 bases from J; bases unmatched to any gene: 10. CDR3 bases: TGTGCCAGTAGTAATCCCGGGACTAGGATCAACGAGCAGTACTTC. This gives the protein CASSNPGTRINEQYF.

The chain recombines TRBV4-3 with TRBJ1-3; D ambiguous. The CDR3 sequence is 15 residues long. CDR1 and CDR2 from the germline V gene are LGHNA and YSLEER. The V end was cut by 3 bases, the J end by 0 bases, with 9 bases between. As DNA, the CDR3 is TGCGCCAGCAGCCAGGTTTTAAACTCTGGAAACACCATATATTTT. As protein: CASSQVLNSGNTIYF.

V and J are TRBV5-1 and TRBJ2-3; 8 positions agree with TRBD2. The germline V gene encodes CDR1 SGHRS and CDR2 YFSETQ. V shed 4 bases, J shed 2 bases, and the junction held 12 bases outside the gene matches. This CDR3 contains 17 residues. For the CDR3, the DNA is TGCGCCAGCAGCCCACGGACTAGCCGTTACTCCACAGATACGCAGTATTTT. Translation: CASSPRTSRYSTDTQYF. Together with reference TRBV5-1 and TRBJ2-3, the CDR3 gives the full variable domain: KAGVTQTPRYLIKTRGQQVTLSCSPISGHRSVSWYQQTPGQGLQFLFEYFSETQRNKGNFPGRFSGRQFSNSRSEMNVSTLELGDSALYLCASSPRTSRYSTDTQYFGPGTRLTVL.

This chain joins TRBV5-1 and TRBJ2-4, with D maybe TRBD2 (6 bases). There are 16 residues in the CDR3. V dropped 0 bases and J dropped 3 bases, with 13 bases sitting between them. The germline V gene encodes CDR1 SGHRS and CDR2 YFSETQ. DNA of the CDR3: TGCGCCAGCAGCTTGGGGGACTCCGCGGTCAAAAACATTCAGTACTTC. Protein product: CASSLGDSAVKNIQYF.

The chain uses TRBV20-1 and TRBJ2-5, with 9 bases that match TRBD2. CDR1 is DFQATT, CDR2 SNEGSKA, per germline (reference sequence). There are 15 residues in the CDR3. V was pared by 4 bases and J by 5 bases, with 11 bases of the junction left unmatched. CDR3 sequence: CSAIRSGRSQETQYF. DNA for the CDR3: TGCAGTGCTATAAGAAGCGGGAGGTCCCAGGAGACCCAGTACTTC.

This clonotype was observed a few times. The chain combines TRBV7-2 with TRBJ1-4; tentatively, D is TRBD1 (6 bases). The CDR3 is made up of 15 amino acids. Between the trimmed V and J ends, which lost 5 bases and 8 bases, there was a span of 18 bases. In germline, CDR1 is SGHTA, CDR2 FQGNSA. CDR3 DNA sequence: TGTGCCAGCAGCGTAGGGGGGCCAGGGTACGAAAAACTGTTTTTT. Translating gives CASSVGGPGYEKLFF.

In this sample, this clonotype turned up a few times. The chain is built from TRBV7-6 and TRBJ2-5, with 10 bases that match TRBD2. The CDR3 length is 18 residues. V lost 1 base, J lost 3 bases, and 11 bases stayed unmatched. Per germline, CDR1 SGHVS and CDR2 FNYEAQ. The CDR3 sequence is CASSLEGWGLANKETQYF. The CDR3 nucleotides are TGTGCCAGCAGCTTAGAGGGTTGGGGACTAGCGAATAAAGAGACCCAGTACTTC.

This clonotype has a handful of counts. The chain combines TRBV19 with TRBJ1-5; 8 bases are a match to TRBD1. CDR3 length: 14 residues. CDR1 is LNHDA, CDR2 SQIVND, per germline (reference sequence). V gave up 4 bases and J gave up 5 bases; unmatched junction bases: 4. The DNA of the CDR3 is TGTGCCAGTAGTAGGACAGGGCCGGATCAGCCCCAGCATTTT. It codes for CASSRTGPDQPQHF.

The table lists this clonotype with a few counts. The chain couples TRBV20-1 to TRBJ1-1; weak D call: TRBD1 (5 bases). Germline values: CDR1 DFQATT, CDR2 SNEGSKA (reference sequence). V lost 6 bases and J lost 3, with 20 bases in between. CDR3 length: 15 amino acids. The CDR3 here is CSANPLTEPDTEAFF. DNA for the CDR3: TGCAGTGCCAACCCCCTGACAGAACCGGACACTGAAGCTTTCTTT.

This clonotype showed up just a few times. This sequence joins TRBV12-3 or TRBV12-4 and TRBJ2-5; 10 bases fit TRBD1. The V and J ends lost 6 bases and 8 bases, in that order; junction bases with no gene match: 3. This CDR3 is 12 amino acids long. For the CDR3, the DNA is TGTGCCAGCAGCGGGACAGGGGCCACCCAGTACTTC. Its translation: CASSGTGATQYF.

J is TRBJ1-1 and V is TRBV5-1, with 7 bases aligning to TRBD1. The CDR3 spans 13 residues. Germline V gives CDR1 SGHRS, CDR2 YFSETQ. V lost 4 bases and J lost 4; bases outside the gene matches: 4. CDR3 amino acids: CASSMPGGTEAFF. In DNA, the CDR3 is TGCGCCAGCAGCATGCCAGGGGGCACTGAAGCTTTCTTT.

This clonotype was counted many times. The chain uses TRBV4-2 and TRBJ1-1, with 8 bases fitting TRBD1. The CDR3 length is 15 residues. Losses at the gene ends were 7 bases for V and 5 bases for J; bases not matched to a gene: 12. The germline CDR1 and CDR2 sequences are LGHNA and YNFKEQ. For the CDR3, the DNA is TGTGCCAGCACCGACGCAGGGGGCGCGGGGACTGAAGCTTTCTTT. This codes for CASTDAGGAGTEAFF.

The chain couples TRBV28 to TRBJ1-2; TRBD1 matches 7 bases. The V gene end was trimmed by 6 bases and the J gene end by 3 bases; junction bases not matched to a gene: 7. Germline values: CDR1 MDHEN, CDR2 SYDVKM. The CDR3 contains 14 residues. The CDR3, as DNA: TGTGCCAGCAGCTCGGGACAGCTCCACTATGGCTACACCTTC. It encodes CASSSGQLHYGYTF.

The genes are TRBV12-3 or TRBV12-4 and TRBJ2-3; D is perhaps TRBD1 or TRBD2 (6 bases each). V lost 11 bases, J lost 2 bases, and 14 bases lay in between. This CDR3 has 13 residues. The CDR3 sequence is CAPGGRSTDTQYF. In DNA form, the CDR3 reads TGTGCCCCCGGGGGCAGATCCACAGATACGCAGTATTTT.

This clonotype turned up a few times. J is TRBJ2-1 and V is TRBV5-1; no firm D call. This CDR3 has 14 residues. CDR1 SGHRS and CDR2 YFSETQ come from the germline V gene. Trimming cost V 5 bases and J 8 bases, with 17 bases left between them. CDR3 in amino acids: CASRLDSTGDEQFF. CDR3 bases: TGCGCCAGCAGACTCGACTCGACTGGGGATGAGCAGTTCTTC.